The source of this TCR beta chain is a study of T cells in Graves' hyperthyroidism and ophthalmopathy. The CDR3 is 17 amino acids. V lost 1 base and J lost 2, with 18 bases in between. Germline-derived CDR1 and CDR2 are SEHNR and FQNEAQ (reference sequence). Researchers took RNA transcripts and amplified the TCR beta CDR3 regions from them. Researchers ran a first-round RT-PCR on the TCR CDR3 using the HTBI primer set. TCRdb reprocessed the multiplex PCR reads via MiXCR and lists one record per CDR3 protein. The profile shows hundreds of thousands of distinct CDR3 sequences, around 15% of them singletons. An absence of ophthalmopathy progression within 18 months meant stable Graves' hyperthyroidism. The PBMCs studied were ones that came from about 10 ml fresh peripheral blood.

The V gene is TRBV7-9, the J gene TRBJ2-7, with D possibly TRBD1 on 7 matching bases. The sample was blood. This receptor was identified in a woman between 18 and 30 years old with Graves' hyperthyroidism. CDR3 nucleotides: TGTGCCAGCAGCTTAGGGCGGGACGACAGGGAGACCTACGAGCAGTACTTC. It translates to CASSLGRDDRETYEQYF.